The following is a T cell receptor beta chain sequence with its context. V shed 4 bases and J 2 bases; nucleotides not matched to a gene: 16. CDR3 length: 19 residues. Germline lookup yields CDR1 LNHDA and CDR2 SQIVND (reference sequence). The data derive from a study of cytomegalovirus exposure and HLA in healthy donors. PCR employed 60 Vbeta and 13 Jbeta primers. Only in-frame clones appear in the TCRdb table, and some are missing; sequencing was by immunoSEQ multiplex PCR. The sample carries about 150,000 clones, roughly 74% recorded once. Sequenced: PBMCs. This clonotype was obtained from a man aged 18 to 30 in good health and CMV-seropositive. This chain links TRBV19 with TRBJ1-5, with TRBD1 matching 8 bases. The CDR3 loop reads CASSKEEGQVLGGNQPQHF. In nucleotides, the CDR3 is TGTGCCAGTAGTAAGGAGGAGGGACAGGTACTAGGGGGCAATCAGCCCCAGCATTTT.